The clone carrying this T cell receptor beta chain came up a few times. The antigen is undetermined. Stable disease denoted Graves' hyperthyroidism without ophthalmopathy progression within 18 months. This specimen comes from a study of T cells in Graves' hyperthyroidism and ophthalmopathy. Study-wide results and limits: Ophthalmopathy, as predicted by the model, came a median 6.5 months after the prediction.

The CDR3 is made up of 15 amino acids. V dropped 0 bases and J dropped 0 bases, with 8 bases sitting between them. Germline CDR1 is DFQATT and CDR2 is SNEGSKA (reference sequence). Researchers amplified the TCR beta CDR3 regions from RNA transcripts. An initial round of RT-PCR targeting the TCR CDR3 relied on the HTBI primer set. TCRdb called the multiplex PCR reads again in MiXCR, with one record for every CDR3 protein. The data show some 400,000 distinct CDR3 sequences, 14% seen once. This chain joins TRBV20-1 and TRBJ1-4; D is uncertain. The source material was blood. This clonotype was obtained from a woman aged 60-75 years with Graves' hyperthyroidism. In DNA, the CDR3 is TGCAGTGCTAGAGATCGCACAGCAACTAATGAAAAACTGTTTTTT. As protein: CSARDRTATNEKLFF.